A selection of T cell receptor beta chains follows, all from one sample in a study of beta chain features in type 1 diabetes. Libraries were prepared by immunoSEQ multiplex PCR; TCRdb keeps only in-frame clonotypes and omits some of them. The profile shows 200,000 to 250,000 clones, more than 65% of them singletons. Material: naive CD4+ T cells from blood. The receptor source for this set is a man aged 25-45 years in good health. The CDR3 runs from the conserved cysteine through the conserved F or W. Fields, in order: V gene, D gene, clone size, J gene, CDR3 DNA, CDR3 protein. A D gene is named only where the DNA matches it firmly. Where a row states a size, it is once, few, many or the class of an expanded clone; other rows omit it.

TRBV9	-	-	TRBJ2-3	TGTGCCAGCAGCGTAACGAGTCCAGATACGCAGTATTTT	CASSVTSPDTQYF
TRBV14	TRBD2	-	TRBJ2-7	TGTGCCAGCAGCCCTAGCGGGATGTTCTCCTACGAGCAGTACTTC	CASSPSGMFSYEQYF
TRBV7-2	-	-	TRBJ2-1	TGTGCCAGCAGCCCCTACCAAAGGGAGCAGTTCTTC	CASSPYQREQFF
TRBV4-3	-	-	TRBJ2-3	TGCGCCAGCAGCCAAGAGGGCGCAGATACGCAGTATTTT	CASSQEGADTQYF
TRBV25-1	-	few	TRBJ1-1	TGTGCCAGCAGTGACATGGGTACTGAAGCTTTCTTT	CASSDMGTEAFF
TRBV7-2	-	-	TRBJ2-3	TGTGCCAGCAGCTTACGGCCTGATATCGGTACGCAGTATTTT	CASSLRPDIGTQYF
TRBV25-1	-	-	TRBJ2-2	TGTGCCAGCAGGGGTGCCGGGGAGCTGTTTTTT	CASRGAGELFF
TRBV28	TRBD1	-	TRBJ2-7	TGTGCCAGCAGCGAGACAGGGGCCTCCTACGAGCAGTACTTC	CASSETGASYEQYF
TRBV7-9	-	-	TRBJ2-2	TGTGCCAGCTCTACGTGGAAGACCGGGGAGCTGTTTTTT	CASSTWKTGELFF
TRBV29-1	TRBD2	-	TRBJ2-7	TGCAGCGTGGCCGGGACTAGCGTTTACGAGCAGTACTTC	CSVAGTSVYEQYF
TRBV4-3	TRBD2	few	TRBJ2-1	TGCGCCAGCAGCCAAGAGACTAGCGGACACAATGAGCAGTTCTTC	CASSQETSGHNEQFF
TRBV10-3	-	-	TRBJ1-4	TGTGCCATCAGTGGAACAGGGAAGGTGTCTGAAAAACTGTTTTTT	CAISGTGKVSEKLFF
TRBV29-1	TRBD2	once	TRBJ2-3	TGCAGCGTTATTAGGACTAGCGGGTTTAGCACAGATACGCAGTATTTT	CSVIRTSGFSTDTQYF
TRBV30	-	-	TRBJ1-2	TGTGCCTGGAGTGGAAGGGGCTACACCTTC	CAWSGRGYTF
TRBV4-2	TRBD1	-	TRBJ2-7	TGTGCCAGCAGCCTACAACCGACAGGGGGGAGCTCCTACGAGCAGTACTTC	CASSLQPTGGSSYEQYF
TRBV30	-	-	TRBJ2-7	TGTGCCTGGAGTATAAGCGGACCCTACGAGCAGTACTTC	CAWSISGPYEQYF
TRBV6-1	-	-	TRBJ2-7	TGTGCCACCCAACAGGGTTTTCTCGAGCAGTACTTC	CATQQGFLEQYF
TRBV28	TRBD2	few	TRBJ2-1	TGTGCCAGCAGTGCTAGCGGAAGGACGAATGAGCAGTTCTTC	CASSASGRTNEQFF
TRBV5-1	-	-	TRBJ2-3	TGCGCCAGCAGCCCGGCAATGTACACAGATACGCAGTATTTT	CASSPAMYTDTQYF
TRBV28	TRBD2	-	TRBJ2-4	TGTGCCAGCAGTCGAAGACTAGCGGGAGGGGTAAAGGCCAAAAACATTCAGTACTTC	CASSRRLAGGVKAKNIQYF
TRBV14	-	-	TRBJ2-5	TGTGCCAGCAGCCAAGATCGGCAGACCCAGTACTTC	CASSQDRQTQYF
TRBV5-6	-	-	TRBJ2-4	TGTGCCAGCAGCTTGTTGACAGACCTGAAAAACATTCAGTACTTC	CASSLLTDLKNIQYF
TRBV5-1	-	-	TRBJ2-7	TGCGCCAGCAGCTTACGCGATAAGACGGGTCAGTCCGAGCAGTACTTC	CASSLRDKTGQSEQYF
TRBV29-1	TRBD1	-	TRBJ2-1	TGCAGCGTTGGTGGGACAGGGACGAGTCACAATGAGCAGTTCTTC	CSVGGTGTSHNEQFF
TRBV7-9	TRBD2	-	TRBJ2-1	TGTGCCAGCAGCTTAGGACTAGCGGGAGTGGGTGAGCAGTTCTTC	CASSLGLAGVGEQFF
TRBV5-6	-	-	TRBJ2-1	TGTGCCAGCGGCACCTACAATGAGCAGTTCTTC	CASGTYNEQFF
TRBV30	-	few	TRBJ1-1	TGTGCCTGGAGTGGACAGGCGAACACTGAAGCTTTCTTT	CAWSGQANTEAFF
TRBV7-8	-	-	TRBJ2-1	TGTGCCAGCAGCTTAGATCTGGGAAGGGATGAGCAGTTCTTC	CASSLDLGRDEQFF
TRBV9	-	-	TRBJ2-5	TGTGCCAGCAGCGGCCGATGGGACTCAACTACCCAGTACTTC	CASSGRWDSTTQYF
TRBV11-2	-	few	TRBJ2-3	TGTGCCAGCAGCCCTACGGGTGATACGCAGTATTTT	CASSPTGDTQYF
TRBV6-5	-	-	TRBJ2-2	TGTGCCAGCAAAGGGCAGGGAACCGGGGAGCTGTTTTTT	CASKGQGTGELFF
TRBV15	-	-	TRBJ2-2	TGTGCCACCAGCACGGGTTACACCGGGGAGCTGTTTTTT	CATSTGYTGELFF